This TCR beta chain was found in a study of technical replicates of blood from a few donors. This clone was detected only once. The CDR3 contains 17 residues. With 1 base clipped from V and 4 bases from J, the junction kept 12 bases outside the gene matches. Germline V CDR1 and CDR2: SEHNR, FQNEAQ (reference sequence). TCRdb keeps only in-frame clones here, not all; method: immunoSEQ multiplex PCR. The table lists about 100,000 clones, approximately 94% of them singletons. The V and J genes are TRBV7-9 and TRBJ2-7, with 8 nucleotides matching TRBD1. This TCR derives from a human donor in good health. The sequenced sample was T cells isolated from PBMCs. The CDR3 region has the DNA TGTGCCAGCAGCTTAGGCTTGAGGACAGGGACTCCTTACGAGCAGTACTTC. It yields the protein CASSLGLRTGTPYEQYF.